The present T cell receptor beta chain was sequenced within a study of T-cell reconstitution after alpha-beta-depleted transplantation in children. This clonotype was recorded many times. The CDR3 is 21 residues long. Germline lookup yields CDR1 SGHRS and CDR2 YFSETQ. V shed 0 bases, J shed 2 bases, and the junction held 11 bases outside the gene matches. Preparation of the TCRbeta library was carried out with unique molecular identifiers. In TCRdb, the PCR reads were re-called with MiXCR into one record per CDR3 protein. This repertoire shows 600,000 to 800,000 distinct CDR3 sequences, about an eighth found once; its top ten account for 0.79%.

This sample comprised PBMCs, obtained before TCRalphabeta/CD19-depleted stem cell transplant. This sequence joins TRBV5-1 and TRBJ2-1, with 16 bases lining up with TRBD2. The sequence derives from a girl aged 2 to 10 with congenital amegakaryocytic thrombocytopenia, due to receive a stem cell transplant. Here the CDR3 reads CASSLVVGAGTSGRAYNEQFF. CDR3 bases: TGCGCCAGCAGCTTGGTCGTTGGGGCCGGGACTAGCGGGAGGGCCTACAATGAGCAGTTCTTC.